This T cell receptor beta chain was profiled in a study of T cell responses to AZD1222 COVID-19 vaccine. Assay used: immunoSEQ multiplex PCR; TCRdb lists only in-frame clones, some missing. The sample shows some 71,000 clones, about nine tenths of them seen only once. This CDR3 comprises 16 residues. V was pared by 1 base and J by 5 bases, with 7 bases of the junction left unmatched. The germline V gene has CDR1 SGHTA and CDR2 FQGTGA. The study pooled second doses at about 4 or about 12 weeks. The sample consisted of peripheral blood, taken 28 days after the second AZD1222 dose. V is TRBV7-3 and J is TRBJ2-3, with 9 nucleotides matching TRBD2. This sequence was found in an adult who received the AZD1222 COVID-19 vaccine. The chain's CDR3 is CASSLRSSGTGDTQYF. As DNA, the CDR3 is TGTGCCAGCAGCTTAAGGTCTAGCGGGACGGGAGATACGCAGTATTTT.